A single sample is the source of the 4 T cell receptor beta chains below, sequenced in a study of T-cell memory formation after mild COVID-19 (dated by TCRdb to about 2021). The protocol used for the library was 5' RACE. TCRdb shows the sequencer as Illumina NovaSeq 6000. TCRdb's own reprocessing of the public reads used fastp at Q25 and MiXCR and kept productive beta chains. Under each unique CDR3 protein, matching rows form one entry showing the most common genes and DNA. A total of hundreds of thousands of distinct CDR3 sequences appear in this sample, around a sixth of them only once. The ten largest clones take up roughly 20% of the sample. The sequencing sample was made of PBMCs or a T cell subset sorted from them (not recorded which). Source of these receptors: a man aged 18 to 30 who had mild COVID-19 (a few samples of this study predate the infection). The sample titles of this study are shuffled in the database, so cell type and time point are left out; the donor was told from shared clones.

This clonotype came up many times. This chain links TRBV12-3 or TRBV12-4 with TRBJ2-4; 7 nucleotides agree with TRBD2. V was clipped by 6 bases and J by 1 base; unmatched bases: 3. The CDR3 contains 14 residues. DNA for the CDR3: TGTGCCAGCAGCACGACTAGCGCCAAAAACATTCAGTACTTC. Encoded protein: CASSTTSAKNIQYF.

The chain carries TRBV6-5 and TRBJ1-6, with D hard to call. The CDR3 has 12 residues. V lost 4 bases and J lost 7, with 5 bases in between. CDR1 is MNHEY, CDR2 SVGAGI, per germline. The CDR3 DNA reads as TGTGCCAGCAGTTTCAGGAATTCACCCCTCCACTTT. Protein sequence: CASSFRNSPLHF.

This clonotype came up many times. The genes are TRBV6-2 or TRBV6-3 and TRBJ2-1; 8 nucleotides match TRBD1. J was trimmed by 9 bases and V by 2 bases; bases with no gene match: 6. This CDR3 is 14 amino acids long. Germline values: CDR1 MNHEY, CDR2 SVGEGT. The CDR3 loop is CASSYRTGKAEQFF. The CDR3 nucleotides read TGTGCCAGCAGTTACCGGACAGGGAAGGCTGAGCAGTTCTTC.

At least ten counts were recorded for this clonotype. The chain carries TRBV5-1 and TRBJ2-5, with a weak D call TRBD1 (6 bases). Germline loops: CDR1 SGHRS, CDR2 YFSETQ. The CDR3 consists of 13 residues. The ends were cut back, 3 bases at V and 5 bases at J, with 11 bases in the middle. CDR3 loop: CASSSPGEETQYF. The CDR3 nucleotides are TGCGCCAGCAGCTCTCCAGGGGAGGAGACCCAGTACTTC.